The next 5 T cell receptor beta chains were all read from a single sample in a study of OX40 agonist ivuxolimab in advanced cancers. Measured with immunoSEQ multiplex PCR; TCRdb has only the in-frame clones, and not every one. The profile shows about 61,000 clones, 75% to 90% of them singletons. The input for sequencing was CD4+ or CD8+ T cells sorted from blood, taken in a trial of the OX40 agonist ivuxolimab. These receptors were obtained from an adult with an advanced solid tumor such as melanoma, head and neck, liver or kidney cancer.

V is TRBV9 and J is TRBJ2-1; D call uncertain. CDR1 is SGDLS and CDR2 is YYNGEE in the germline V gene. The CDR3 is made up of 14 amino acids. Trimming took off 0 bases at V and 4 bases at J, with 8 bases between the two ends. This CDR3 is CASSVGRPYNEQFF. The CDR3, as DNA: TGTGCCAGCAGCGTAGGACGGCCTTACAATGAGCAGTTCTTC.

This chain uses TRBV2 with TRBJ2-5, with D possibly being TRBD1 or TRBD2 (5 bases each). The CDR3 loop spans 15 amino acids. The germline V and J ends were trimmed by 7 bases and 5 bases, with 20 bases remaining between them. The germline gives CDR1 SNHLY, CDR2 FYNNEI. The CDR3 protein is CASTTLRGFGETQYF. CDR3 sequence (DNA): TGTGCCAGCACTACCCTCCGGGGCTTCGGGGAGACCCAGTACTTC.

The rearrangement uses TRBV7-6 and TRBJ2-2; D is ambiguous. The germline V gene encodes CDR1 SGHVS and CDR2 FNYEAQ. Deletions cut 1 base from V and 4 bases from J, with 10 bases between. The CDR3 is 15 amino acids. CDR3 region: CASSLDVGGTGELFF. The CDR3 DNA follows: TGTGCCAGCAGCTTAGACGTTGGCGGCACCGGGGAGCTGTTTTTT.

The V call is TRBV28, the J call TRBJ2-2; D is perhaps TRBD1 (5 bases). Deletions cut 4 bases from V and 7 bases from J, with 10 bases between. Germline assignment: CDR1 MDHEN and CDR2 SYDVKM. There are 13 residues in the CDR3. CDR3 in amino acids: CASSSREDGELFF. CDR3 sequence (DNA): TGTGCCAGCAGTTCCAGGGAAGACGGGGAGCTGTTTTTT.

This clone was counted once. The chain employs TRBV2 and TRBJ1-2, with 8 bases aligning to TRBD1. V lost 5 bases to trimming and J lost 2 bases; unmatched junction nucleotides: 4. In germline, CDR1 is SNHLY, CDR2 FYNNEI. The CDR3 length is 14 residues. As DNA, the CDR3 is TGTGCCAGCAGTATTCGGACAGGGAACTATGGCTACACCTTC. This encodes CASSIRTGNYGYTF.